The entry that follows covers one T cell receptor beta chain sequence. Its antigen is currently unknown. V was trimmed by 5 bases and J by 5 bases, leaving 18 bases between them. The CDR3 spans 15 residues. Looked up from germline, CDR1 is SGHVS and CDR2 is FNYEAQ. The sample originates from a study of blood T cells in healthy people across ages. The study's findings and limits: The study found TCR beta diversity correlated strongly with naive T cell percentage.

Through a sample-barcoded 5' primer and a J-beta primer mix, a second PCR was run for roughly 6 to 12 cycles. TCRdb re-called the 5' RACE reads with MiXCR, one entry per CDR3 protein. Counted here are roughly 1,100,000 distinct CDR3 sequences, 20% to 25% occurring once; the ten biggest clones make up less than 0.85%. These data are also associated with another study on T cells of mothers and their children.

This clonotype originated in a girl under 10 years old in good health. Material: blood. This chain connects TRBV7-6 to TRBJ1-1; the D gene is possibly TRBD1 (6 bases). In nucleotides, the CDR3 is TGTGCCAGCAGCCCTGCCGGGGCAGGGGAGACTGAAGCTTTCTTT. Translating gives CASSPAGAGETEAFF.